The clone carrying this T cell receptor (beta chain) was detected a few times. Its antigen is still unknown. Template switching, a step in the protocol, added a universal primer site, and cDNA carried unique molecular identifiers. TCRdb itself ran the 5' RACE reads through MiXCR, one entry per CDR3 protein. The sample includes approximately 550,000 distinct CDR3 sequences, 20% to 25% of them seen just once. This sample was included in a study of identical twins. Study-wide findings and caveats: Twins showed weaker excess sharing in their beta out-of-frame sequences. A cross-sectional statistical analysis, not follow-up of the same donors, supported the conclusions.

With V trimmed by 1 base and J by 4 bases, 13 bases remained unmatched. The CDR3 is 18 residues long. Germline V lookup: CDR1 SGHRS, CDR2 YFSETQ. The donor group consisted entirely of healthy Caucasians. The sample was also linked to a second study, of yellow fever vaccine responses in identical twins.

The chain uses TRBV5-1 and TRBJ2-1; 8 positions match TRBD2. This sequence was found in a woman between 18 and 30 years old in good health. The sample was CD4+ T cells sorted from blood. CDR3 in amino acids: CASSLRPIHSGTYNEQFF. The CDR3 region has the DNA TGCGCCAGCAGCTTGCGTCCTATTCATAGCGGGACATACAATGAGCAGTTCTTC.